One T cell receptor (beta chain) is described in this entry. This clonotype showed up just a few times. It lacks a known antigen. No base quality values were provided; no much bigger clone lies one nucleotide off. The treatment or condition label, as the study defines it: live attenuated yellow fever vaccine strain. At each blood-draw timepoint, two biological replicates of bulk PBMCs were obtained. A standard Ficoll-Paque protocol was used to isolate PBMCs from peripheral blood. TriZol was used to extract RNA from bulk PBMCs, CD4 and CD8 fractions, and dextramer-positive and dextramer-negative fractions. This sample was taken from a study of T cells after yellow fever vaccination (dated by TCRdb to the late 2010s). For the study in its entirety: The SMART-Seq v4 Ultra Low Input RNA kit was used to prepare libraries from fractions with low cell numbers. Bulk TCR alpha and beta repertoires were sequenced longitudinally to track T-cell clones before and after primary and booster YFV17D yellow fever vaccination. Two healthy male donors made up the cohort, one aged 18 to 29 years and the other aged 30 to 40 years. Bulk PBMC replicates and cell subsets were isolated from blood drawn at multiple timepoints before and after both primary and secondary immunization. Overall results and qualifications from the work: A small share of clonotypes was detected in both CD4 and CD8 compartments, with the overlap likely arising from convergent recombination. Computational filtering was required because FACS-sorted repertoires could contain abundant contaminating clonotypes from the bulk population. Because the study included only a couple of donors, the extent to which the findings can be generalized is limited. The secondary T-cell response was found to be weaker but faster than the primary response, with a peak reached on day 5 rather than on day 15. After the booster, most clones that had expanded after primary vaccination were detected again (approximately 96% of CD4 and around nine tenths of CD8), suggesting broad maintenance of memory.

Sequencing took place on an Illumina NovaSeq 6000. TCR cDNA was made using 5'RACE template switching, a step that added a universal primer site and unique molecular identifiers. Priming for cDNA synthesis came from both the TCR alpha and TCR beta constant segments. Library amplification involved two PCR steps, and the second step added sample barcodes and sequencing adapters. Libraries were sequenced on Illumina HiSeq 2500 (2x100 bp) or NovaSeq (2x150 bp). The study's processing was this. MIGEC was used to demultiplex reads and collapse the reads into UMI consensus sequences, and MiXCR was used for V(D)J alignment. Vaccine-responding clonotypes were defined with edgeR using replicate PBMC samples, requiring FDR below 0.01 and a log2 fold change above 5 up to day 15. Bulk clonotypes were assigned CD4 or CD8 identity according to which sequenced CD4 or CD8 repertoire held them at higher abundance. TCRdb itself trimmed the public reads at Q25 with fastp, ran MiXCR and retained productive beta chains. Identical CDR3 proteins give one entry, which carries the most common genes and DNA. The V and J calls here are based on TCRdb, not the publication. The sample has 300,000 to 400,000 distinct CDR3 sequences on record, 3.5% to 4.5% of them singletons. Of the sample, around 24% is held by the ten largest clones.

CDR1 and CDR2 are drawn from the germline V gene: MNHEY, SVGAGI. From its cysteine to its phenylalanine, the CDR3 spans 15 amino acids. Of all the DNA, just the CDR3 is kept, 45 bases in frame from base 1. V is shortened by 0 bases, J by 1 base, and the region joining them spans 7 bases. The clonotype comes from a man in his late teens or twenties who received the YFV17D yellow fever vaccine. This sample comprised PBMCs, obtained 5 days after the yellow fever booster vaccination. The chain links TRBV6-5 with TRBJ1-3; TRBD1 is a weak D gene call, 5 bases matching. CDR3 loop: CASSYSGVSGNTIYF. The DNA sequence is as follows: TGTGCCAGCAGTTACTCGGGGGTATCTGGAAACACCATATATTTT.